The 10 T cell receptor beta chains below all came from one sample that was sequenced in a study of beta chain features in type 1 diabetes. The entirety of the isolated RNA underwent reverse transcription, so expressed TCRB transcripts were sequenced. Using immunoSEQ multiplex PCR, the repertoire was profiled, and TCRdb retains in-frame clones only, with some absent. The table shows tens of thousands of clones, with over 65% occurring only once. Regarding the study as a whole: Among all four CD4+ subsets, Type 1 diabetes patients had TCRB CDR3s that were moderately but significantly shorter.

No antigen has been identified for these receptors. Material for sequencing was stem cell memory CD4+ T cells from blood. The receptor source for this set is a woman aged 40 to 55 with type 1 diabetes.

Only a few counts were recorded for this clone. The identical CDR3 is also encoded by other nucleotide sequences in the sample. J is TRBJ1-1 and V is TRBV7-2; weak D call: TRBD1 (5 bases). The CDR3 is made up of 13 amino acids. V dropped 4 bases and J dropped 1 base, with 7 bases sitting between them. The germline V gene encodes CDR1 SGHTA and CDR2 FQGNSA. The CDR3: CASSSGKNTEAFF. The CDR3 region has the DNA TGTGCCAGCAGCTCAGGGAAGAACACTGAAGCTTTCTTT.

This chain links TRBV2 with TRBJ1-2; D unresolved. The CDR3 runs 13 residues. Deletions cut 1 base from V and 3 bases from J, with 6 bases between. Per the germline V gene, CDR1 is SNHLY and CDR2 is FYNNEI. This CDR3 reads CASSEGRDYGYTF. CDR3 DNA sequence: TGTGCCAGCAGTGAAGGGAGGGACTATGGCTACACCTTC.

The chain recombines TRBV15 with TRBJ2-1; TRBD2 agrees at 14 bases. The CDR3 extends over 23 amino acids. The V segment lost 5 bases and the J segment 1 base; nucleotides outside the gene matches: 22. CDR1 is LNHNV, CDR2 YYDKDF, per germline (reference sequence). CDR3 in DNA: TGTGCCACCAGCTCCTGGACTAGCGGGAGGCCGGGAACCTTTCTCCAATCCTACAATGAGCAGTTCTTC. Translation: CATSSWTSGRPGTFLQSYNEQFF.

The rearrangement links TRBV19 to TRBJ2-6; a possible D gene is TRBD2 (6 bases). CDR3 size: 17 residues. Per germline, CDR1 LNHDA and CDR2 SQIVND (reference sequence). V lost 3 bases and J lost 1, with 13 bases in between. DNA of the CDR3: TGTGCCAGTAGTATTAGCAGCCTAGCGTCTGGGGCCAACGTCCTGACTTTC. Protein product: CASSISSLASGANVLTF.

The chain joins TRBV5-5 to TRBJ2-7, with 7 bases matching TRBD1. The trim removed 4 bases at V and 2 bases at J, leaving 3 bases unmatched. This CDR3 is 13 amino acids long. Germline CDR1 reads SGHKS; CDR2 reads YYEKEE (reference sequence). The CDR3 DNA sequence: TGTGCCAGCAGCACGACAGGGACCTACGAGCAGTACTTC. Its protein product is CASSTTGTYEQYF.

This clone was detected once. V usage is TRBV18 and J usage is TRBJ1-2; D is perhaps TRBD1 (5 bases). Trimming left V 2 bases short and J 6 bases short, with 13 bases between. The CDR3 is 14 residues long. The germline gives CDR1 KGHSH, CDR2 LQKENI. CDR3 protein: CASSPRFRGDGYTF. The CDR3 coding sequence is TGTGCCAGCTCACCAAGGTTTAGGGGCGATGGCTACACCTTC.

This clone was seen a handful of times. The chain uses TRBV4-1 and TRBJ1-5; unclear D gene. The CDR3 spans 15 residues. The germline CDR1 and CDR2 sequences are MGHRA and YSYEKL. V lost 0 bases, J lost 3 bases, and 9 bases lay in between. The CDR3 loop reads CASSQDFGHNQPQHF. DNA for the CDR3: TGCGCCAGCAGCCAAGATTTTGGGCACAATCAGCCCCAGCATTTT.

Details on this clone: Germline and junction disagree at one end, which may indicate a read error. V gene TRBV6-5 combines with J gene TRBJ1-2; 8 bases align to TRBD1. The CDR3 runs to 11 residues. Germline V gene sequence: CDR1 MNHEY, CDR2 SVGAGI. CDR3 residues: CASNPGQAPAF. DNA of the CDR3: TGTGCCAGCAATCCGGGACAGGCTCCCGCCTTC.

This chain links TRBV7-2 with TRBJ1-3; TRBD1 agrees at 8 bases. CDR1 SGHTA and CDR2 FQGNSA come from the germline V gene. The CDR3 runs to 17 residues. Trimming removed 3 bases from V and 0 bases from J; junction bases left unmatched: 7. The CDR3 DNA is TGTGCCAGCAGCTTCGTTCAGGGGGCCCGCTCTGGAAACACCATATATTTT. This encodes CASSFVQGARSGNTIYF.

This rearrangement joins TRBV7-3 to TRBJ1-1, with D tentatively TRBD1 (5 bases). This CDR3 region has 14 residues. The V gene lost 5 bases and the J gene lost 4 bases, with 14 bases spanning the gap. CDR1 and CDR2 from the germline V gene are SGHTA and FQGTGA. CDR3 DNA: TGTGCCAGCAGCCCCAGCAGGGCGGCCACTGAAGCTTTCTTT. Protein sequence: CASSPSRAATEAFF.